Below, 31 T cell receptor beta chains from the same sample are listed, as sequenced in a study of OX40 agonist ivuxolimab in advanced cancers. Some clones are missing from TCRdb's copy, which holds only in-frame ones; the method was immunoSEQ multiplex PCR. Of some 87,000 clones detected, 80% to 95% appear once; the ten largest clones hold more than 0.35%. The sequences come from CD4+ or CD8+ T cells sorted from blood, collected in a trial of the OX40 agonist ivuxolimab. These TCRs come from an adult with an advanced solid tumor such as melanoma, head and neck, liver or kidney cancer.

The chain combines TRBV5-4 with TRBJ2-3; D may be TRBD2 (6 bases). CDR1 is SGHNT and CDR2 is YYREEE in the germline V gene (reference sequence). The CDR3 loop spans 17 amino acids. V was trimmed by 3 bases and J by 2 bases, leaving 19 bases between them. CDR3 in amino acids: CASSYWMAGTVTDTQYF. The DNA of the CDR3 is TGTGCCAGCAGCTATTGGATGGCGGGAACCGTCACAGATACGCAGTATTTT.

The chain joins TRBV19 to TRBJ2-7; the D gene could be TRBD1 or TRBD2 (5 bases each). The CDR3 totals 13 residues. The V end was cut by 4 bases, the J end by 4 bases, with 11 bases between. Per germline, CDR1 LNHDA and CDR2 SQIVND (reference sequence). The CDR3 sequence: CASSTRDVYEQYF. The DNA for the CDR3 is TGTGCCAGTAGTACCAGGGACGTTTACGAGCAGTACTTC.

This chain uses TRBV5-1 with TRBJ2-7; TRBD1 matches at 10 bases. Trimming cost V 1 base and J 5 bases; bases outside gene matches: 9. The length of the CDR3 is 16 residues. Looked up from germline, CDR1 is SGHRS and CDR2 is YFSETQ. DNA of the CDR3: TGCGCCAGCAGCTTGAGGACAGGGGGACCTCTCGACGAGCAGTACTTC. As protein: CASSLRTGGPLDEQYF.

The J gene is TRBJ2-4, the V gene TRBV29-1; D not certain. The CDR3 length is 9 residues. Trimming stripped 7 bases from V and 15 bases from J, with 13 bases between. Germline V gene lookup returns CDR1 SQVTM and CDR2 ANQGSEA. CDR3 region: CSASHSRYF. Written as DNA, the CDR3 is TGCAGCGCCTCACACAGTCGGTACTTC.

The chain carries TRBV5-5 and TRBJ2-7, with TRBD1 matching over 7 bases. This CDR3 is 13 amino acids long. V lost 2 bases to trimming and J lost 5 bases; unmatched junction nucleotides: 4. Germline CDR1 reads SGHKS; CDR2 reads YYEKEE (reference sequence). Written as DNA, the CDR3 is TGTGCCAGCAGCTTAAACAGGGGCAACGAGCAGTACTTC. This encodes CASSLNRGNEQYF. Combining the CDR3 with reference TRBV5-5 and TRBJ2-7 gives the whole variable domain DAGVTQSPTHLIKTRGQQVTLRCSPISGHKSVSWYQQVLGQGPQFIFQYYEKEERGRGNFPDRFSARQFPNYSSELNVNALLLGDSALYLCASSLNRGNEQYFGPGTRLTVT.

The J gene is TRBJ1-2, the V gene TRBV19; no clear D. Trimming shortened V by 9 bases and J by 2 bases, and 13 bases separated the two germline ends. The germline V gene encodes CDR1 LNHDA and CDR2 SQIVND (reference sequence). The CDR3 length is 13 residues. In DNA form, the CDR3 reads TGTGCCAGCAAACCTCAGGTCAACTATGGCTACACCTTC. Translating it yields CASKPQVNYGYTF.

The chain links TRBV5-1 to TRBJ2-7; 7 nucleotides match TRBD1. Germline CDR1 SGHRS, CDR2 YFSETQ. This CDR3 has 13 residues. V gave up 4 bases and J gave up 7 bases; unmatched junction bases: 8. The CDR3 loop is CASSAPGGGEQYF. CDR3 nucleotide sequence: TGCGCCAGCAGCGCGCCAGGGGGTGGGGAGCAGTACTTC.

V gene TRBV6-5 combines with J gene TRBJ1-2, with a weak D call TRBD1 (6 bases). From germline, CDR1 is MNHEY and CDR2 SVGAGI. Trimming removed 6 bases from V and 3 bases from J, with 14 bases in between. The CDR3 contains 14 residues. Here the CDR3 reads CASSPRQVDYGYTF. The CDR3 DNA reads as TGTGCCAGCAGCCCCCGACAGGTCGACTATGGCTACACCTTC.

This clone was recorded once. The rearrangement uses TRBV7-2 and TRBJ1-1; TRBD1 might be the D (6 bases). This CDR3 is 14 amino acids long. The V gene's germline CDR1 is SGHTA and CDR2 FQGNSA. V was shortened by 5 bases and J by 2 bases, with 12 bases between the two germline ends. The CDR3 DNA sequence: TGTGCCAGCAGCCTACAGGGTTTAAACACTGAAGCTTTCTTT. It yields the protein CASSLQGLNTEAFF.

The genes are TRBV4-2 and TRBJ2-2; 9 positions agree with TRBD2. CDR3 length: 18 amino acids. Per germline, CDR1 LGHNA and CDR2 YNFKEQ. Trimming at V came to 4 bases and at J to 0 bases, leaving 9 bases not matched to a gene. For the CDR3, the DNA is TGTGCCAGCAGCCCTACCCCAGCGGGGGGCTCGAACACCGGGGAGCTGTTTTTT. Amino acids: CASSPTPAGGSNTGELFF.

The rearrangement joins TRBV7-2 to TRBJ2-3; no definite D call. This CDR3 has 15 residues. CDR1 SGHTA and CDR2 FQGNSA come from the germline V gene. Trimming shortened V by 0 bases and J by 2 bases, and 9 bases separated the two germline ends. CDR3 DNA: TGTGCCAGCAGCTTAGCGCTTGGTCCCACAGATACGCAGTATTTT. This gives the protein CASSLALGPTDTQYF. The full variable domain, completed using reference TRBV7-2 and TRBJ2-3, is GAGVSQSPSNKVTEKGKDVELRCDPISGHTALYWYRQSLGQGLEFLIYFQGNSAPDKSGLPSDRFSAERTGGSVSTLTIQRTQQEDSAVYLCASSLALGPTDTQYFGPGTRLTVL.

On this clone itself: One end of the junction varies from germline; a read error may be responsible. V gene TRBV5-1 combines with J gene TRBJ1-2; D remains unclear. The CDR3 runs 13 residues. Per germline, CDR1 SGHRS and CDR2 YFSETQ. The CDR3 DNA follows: TGCGCCAGCAGCTTGGACAGAGTGGCCTTGCTTAACTTC. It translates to CASSLDRVALLNF.

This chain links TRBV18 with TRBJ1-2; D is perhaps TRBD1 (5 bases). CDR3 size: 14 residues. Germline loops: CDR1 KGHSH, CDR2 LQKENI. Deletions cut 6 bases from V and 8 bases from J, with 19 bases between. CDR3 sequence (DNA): TGTGCCAGCTCCGACCAGGGAGGGTTAGACGGCTACACCTTC. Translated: CASSDQGGLDGYTF.

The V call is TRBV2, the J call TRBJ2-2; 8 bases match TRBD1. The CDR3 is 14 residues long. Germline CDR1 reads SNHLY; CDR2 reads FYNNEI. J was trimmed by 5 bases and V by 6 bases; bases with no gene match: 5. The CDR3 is CASRGQGRTGELFF. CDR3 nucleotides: TGTGCCAGCAGAGGACAGGGAAGAACCGGGGAGCTGTTTTTT.

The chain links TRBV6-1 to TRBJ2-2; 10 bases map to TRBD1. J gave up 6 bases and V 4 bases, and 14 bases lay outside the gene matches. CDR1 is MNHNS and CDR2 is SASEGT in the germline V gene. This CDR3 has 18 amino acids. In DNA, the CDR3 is TGTGCCAGCAGTGCCGGTACCGGGACAGGGGCTGTCGCCGGGGAGCTGTTTTTT. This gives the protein CASSAGTGTGAVAGELFF.

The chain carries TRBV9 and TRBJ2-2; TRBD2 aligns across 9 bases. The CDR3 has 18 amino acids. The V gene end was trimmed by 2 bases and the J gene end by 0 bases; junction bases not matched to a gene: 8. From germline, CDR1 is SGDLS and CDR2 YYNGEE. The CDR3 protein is CASSVDSGGNANTGELFF. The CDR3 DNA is TGTGCCAGCAGCGTGGATAGCGGGGGAAATGCGAACACCGGGGAGCTGTTTTTT.

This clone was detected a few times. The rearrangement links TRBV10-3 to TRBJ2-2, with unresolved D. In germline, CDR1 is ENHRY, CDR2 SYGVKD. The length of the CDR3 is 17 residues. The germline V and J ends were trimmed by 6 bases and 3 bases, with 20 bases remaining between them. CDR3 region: CAIRYSKGLEHTGELFF. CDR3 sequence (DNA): TGTGCCATCAGATACTCCAAAGGGCTGGAACACACCGGGGAGCTGTTTTTT.

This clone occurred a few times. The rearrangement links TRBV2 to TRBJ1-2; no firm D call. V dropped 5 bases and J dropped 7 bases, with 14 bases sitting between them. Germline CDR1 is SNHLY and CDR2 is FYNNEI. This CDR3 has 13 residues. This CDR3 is CASSQREGGGYTF. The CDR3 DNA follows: TGTGCCAGCAGTCAGCGAGAAGGAGGTGGCTACACCTTC.

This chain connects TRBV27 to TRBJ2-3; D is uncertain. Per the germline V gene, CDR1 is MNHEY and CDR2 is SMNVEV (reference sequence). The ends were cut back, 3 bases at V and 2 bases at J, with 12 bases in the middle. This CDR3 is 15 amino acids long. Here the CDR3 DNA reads TGTGCCAGCAGTTTGAGGCTTCCCCACACAGATACGCAGTATTTT. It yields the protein CASSLRLPHTDTQYF.

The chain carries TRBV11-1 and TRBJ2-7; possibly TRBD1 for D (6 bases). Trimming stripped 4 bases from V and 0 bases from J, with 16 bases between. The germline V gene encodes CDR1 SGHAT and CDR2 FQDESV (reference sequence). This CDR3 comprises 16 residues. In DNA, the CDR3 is TGTGCCAGCAGCTCAGCCAGGACAGACCTCTCCTACGAGCAGTACTTC. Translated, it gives CASSSARTDLSYEQYF.

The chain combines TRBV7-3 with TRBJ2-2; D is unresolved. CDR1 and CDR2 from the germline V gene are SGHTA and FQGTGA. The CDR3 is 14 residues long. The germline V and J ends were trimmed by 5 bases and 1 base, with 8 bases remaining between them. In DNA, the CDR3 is TGTGCCAGCAGCCATGACGGGAACACCGGGGAGCTGTTTTTT. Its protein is CASSHDGNTGELFF.

Written as DNA, the CDR3 is TGTGCCAGCAGTGAGGGGCGGGAGGGCCCTCGGGAGCAGTACTTC. This sequence encodes CASSEGREGPREQYF. The chain joins TRBV2 to TRBJ2-7; 9 bases map to TRBD2. Germline loops: CDR1 SNHLY, CDR2 FYNNEI. With 3 bases clipped from V and 7 bases from J, the junction kept 10 bases outside the gene matches. The CDR3 consists of 15 residues.

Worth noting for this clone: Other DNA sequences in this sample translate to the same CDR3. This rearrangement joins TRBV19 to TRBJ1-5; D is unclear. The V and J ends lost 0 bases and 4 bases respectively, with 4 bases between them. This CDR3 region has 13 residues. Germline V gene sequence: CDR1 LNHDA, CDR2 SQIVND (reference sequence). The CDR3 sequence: CASSIELNQPQHF. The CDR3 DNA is TGTGCCAGTAGTATAGAGTTGAATCAGCCCCAGCATTTT.

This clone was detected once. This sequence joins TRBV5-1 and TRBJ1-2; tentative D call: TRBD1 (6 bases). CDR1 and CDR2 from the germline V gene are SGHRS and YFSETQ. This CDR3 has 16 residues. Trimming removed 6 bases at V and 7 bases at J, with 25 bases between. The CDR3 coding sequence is TGCGCCAGCACGTTTGGAGGGGGATCGGATCGGGGTGGCTACACCTTC. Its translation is CASTFGGGSDRGGYTF.

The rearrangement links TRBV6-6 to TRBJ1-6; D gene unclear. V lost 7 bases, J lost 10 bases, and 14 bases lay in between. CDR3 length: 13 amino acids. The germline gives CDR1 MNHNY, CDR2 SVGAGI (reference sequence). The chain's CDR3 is CASTPRENSPLHF. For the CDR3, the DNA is TGTGCCAGCACCCCGAGGGAGAACTCACCCCTCCACTTT.

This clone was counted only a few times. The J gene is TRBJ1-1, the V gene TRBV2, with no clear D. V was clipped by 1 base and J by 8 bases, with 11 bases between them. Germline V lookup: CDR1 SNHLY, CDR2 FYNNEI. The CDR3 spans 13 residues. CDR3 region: CASSEVWRAEAFF. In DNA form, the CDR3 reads TGTGCCAGCAGTGAAGTCTGGAGGGCCGAAGCTTTCTTT.

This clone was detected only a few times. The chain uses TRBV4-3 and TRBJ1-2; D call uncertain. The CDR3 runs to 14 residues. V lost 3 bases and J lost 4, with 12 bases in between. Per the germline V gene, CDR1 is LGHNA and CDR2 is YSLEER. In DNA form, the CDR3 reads TGCGCCAGCAGCCAGTACCGAGGACCCTATGGCTACACCTTC. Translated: CASSQYRGPYGYTF.

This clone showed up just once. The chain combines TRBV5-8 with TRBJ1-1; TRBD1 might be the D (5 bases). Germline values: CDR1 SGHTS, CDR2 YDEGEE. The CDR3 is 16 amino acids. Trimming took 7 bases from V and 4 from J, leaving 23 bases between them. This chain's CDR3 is CASPAFIQTGGTEAFF. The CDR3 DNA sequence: TGTGCCAGCCCAGCTTTCATCCAGACGGGGGGCACTGAAGCTTTCTTT.

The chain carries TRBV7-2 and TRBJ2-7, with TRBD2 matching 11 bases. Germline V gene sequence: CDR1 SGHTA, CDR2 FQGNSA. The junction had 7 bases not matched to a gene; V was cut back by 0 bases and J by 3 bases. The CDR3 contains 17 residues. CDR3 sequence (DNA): TGTGCCAGCAGCTTAGCTAGCGGGGGGGACTTATACTACGAGCAGTACTTC. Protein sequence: CASSLASGGDLYYEQYF. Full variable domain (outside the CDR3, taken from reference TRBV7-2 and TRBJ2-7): GAGVSQSPSNKVTEKGKDVELRCDPISGHTALYWYRQSLGQGLEFLIYFQGNSAPDKSGLPSDRFSAERTGGSVSTLTIQRTQQEDSAVYLCASSLASGGDLYYEQYFGPGTRLTVT.

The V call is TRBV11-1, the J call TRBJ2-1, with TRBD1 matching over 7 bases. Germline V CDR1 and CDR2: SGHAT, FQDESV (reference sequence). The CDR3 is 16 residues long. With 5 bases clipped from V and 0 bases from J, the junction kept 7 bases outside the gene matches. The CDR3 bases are TGTGCCAGCAGCCCAAGACAGGGTAGCTCCTACAATGAGCAGTTCTTC. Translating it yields CASSPRQGSSYNEQFF.

This chain's CDR3 is CASSSHEEGGYTF. In DNA form, the CDR3 reads TGCGCCAGCAGCTCACACGAGGAGGGTGGCTACACCTTC. The chain joins TRBV5-1 to TRBJ1-2; D remains unclear. CDR3 length: 13 residues. The germline V and J ends were trimmed by 3 bases and 7 bases, with 13 bases remaining between them. The germline V gene has CDR1 SGHRS and CDR2 YFSETQ.